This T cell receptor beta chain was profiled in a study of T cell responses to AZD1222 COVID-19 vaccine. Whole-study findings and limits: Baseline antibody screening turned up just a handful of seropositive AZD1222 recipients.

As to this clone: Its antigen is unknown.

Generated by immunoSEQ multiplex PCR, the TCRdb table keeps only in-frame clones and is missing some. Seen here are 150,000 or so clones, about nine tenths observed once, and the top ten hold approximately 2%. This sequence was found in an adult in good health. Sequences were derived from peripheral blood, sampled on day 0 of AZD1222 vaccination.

The CDR3 DNA reads as TGTGCCAGCAGTCCTCGGACAGGGGGATCCTACGAGCAGTACTTC. Translation gives CASSPRTGGSYEQYF. The rearrangement links TRBV7-2 to TRBJ2-7; 10 nucleotides agree with TRBD1. Looked up from germline, CDR1 is SGHTA and CDR2 is FQGNSA. J gave up 1 base and V 6 bases, and 6 bases lay outside the gene matches. The CDR3 runs to 15 residues.